This T cell receptor (beta chain) appears in the sequencing data of a study of T cells in Graves' hyperthyroidism and ophthalmopathy. This CDR3 spans 15 amino acids. The germline gives CDR1 SGHRS, CDR2 YFSETQ. Amplification of TCR beta CDR3 regions was performed using RNA transcripts as template. The HTBI primer set was used in a first-round RT-PCR of the TCR CDR3. MiXCR, run by TCRdb on the multiplex PCR reads, gives a single entry per CDR3 protein. The table has about 52,000 distinct CDR3 sequences, roughly 50% seen once; the top ten hold over 8%. Remarks on this clonotype: The missing conserved phenylalanine or tryptophan at the end of this CDR3 makes a read error likely.

V gene TRBV5-1 combines with J gene TRBJ1-4; D remains unclear. Sequencing input: blood. This TCR was sampled from a woman between 45 and 60 years old with Graves' ophthalmopathy. The CDR3 DNA reads as TGCGCCAGCAGCCGGATGGGTCGGGGTAATGAAAAGCTGTTTGTT. This sequence encodes CASSRMGRGNEKLFV.